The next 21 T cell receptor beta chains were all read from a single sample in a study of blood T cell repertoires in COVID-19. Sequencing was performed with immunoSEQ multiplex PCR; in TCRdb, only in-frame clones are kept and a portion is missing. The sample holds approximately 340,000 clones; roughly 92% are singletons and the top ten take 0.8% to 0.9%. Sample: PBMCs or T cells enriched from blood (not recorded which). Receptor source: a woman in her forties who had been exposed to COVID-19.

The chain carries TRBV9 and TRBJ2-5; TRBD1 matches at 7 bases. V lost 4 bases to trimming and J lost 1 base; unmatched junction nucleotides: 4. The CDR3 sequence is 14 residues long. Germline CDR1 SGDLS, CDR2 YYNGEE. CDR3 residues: CASSPRDSQETQYF. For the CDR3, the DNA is TGTGCCAGCAGCCCTCGGGACAGCCAAGAGACCCAGTACTTC.

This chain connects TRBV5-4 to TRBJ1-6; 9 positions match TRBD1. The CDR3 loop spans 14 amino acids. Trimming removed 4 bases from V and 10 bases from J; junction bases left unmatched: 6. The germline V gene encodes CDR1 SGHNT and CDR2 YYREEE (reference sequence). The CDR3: CASSQRDRASPLHF. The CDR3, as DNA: TGTGCCAGCAGCCAACGGGACAGGGCCTCACCCCTCCACTTT.

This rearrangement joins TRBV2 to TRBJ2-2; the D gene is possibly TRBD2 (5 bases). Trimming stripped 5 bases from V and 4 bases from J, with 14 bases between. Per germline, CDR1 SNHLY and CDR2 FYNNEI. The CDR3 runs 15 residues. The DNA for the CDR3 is TGTGCCAGCAGTCGGGAAGGGCCGGGCACCGGGGAGCTGTTTTTT. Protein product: CASSREGPGTGELFF.

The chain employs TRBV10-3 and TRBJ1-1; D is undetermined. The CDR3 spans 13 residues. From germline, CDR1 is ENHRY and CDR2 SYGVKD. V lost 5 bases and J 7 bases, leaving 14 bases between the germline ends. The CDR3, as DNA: TGTGCCATCAGTTTAAAACTGGGAGGTGAAGCTTTCTTT. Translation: CAISLKLGGEAFF.

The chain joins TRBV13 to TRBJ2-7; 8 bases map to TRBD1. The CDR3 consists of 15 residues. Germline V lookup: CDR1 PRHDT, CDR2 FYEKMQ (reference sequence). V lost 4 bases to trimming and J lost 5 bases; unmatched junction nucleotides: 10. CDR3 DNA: TGTGCCAGCAGCTCGAGGACAGGGAGGAGAGACGAGCAGTACTTC. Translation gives CASSSRTGRRDEQYF.

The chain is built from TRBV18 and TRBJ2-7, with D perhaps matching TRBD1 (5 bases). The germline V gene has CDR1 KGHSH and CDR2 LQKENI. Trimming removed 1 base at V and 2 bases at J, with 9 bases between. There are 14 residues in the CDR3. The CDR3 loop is CASSPRQGTYEQYF. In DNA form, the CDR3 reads TGTGCCAGCTCACCACGCCAGGGTACCTACGAGCAGTACTTC. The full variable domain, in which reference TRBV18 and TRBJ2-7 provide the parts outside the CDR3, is NAGVMQNPRHLVRRRGQEARLRCSPMKGHSHVYWYRQLPEEGLKFMVYLQKENIIDESGMPKERFSAEFPKEGPSILRIQQVVRGDSAAYFCASSPRQGTYEQYFGPGTRLTVT.

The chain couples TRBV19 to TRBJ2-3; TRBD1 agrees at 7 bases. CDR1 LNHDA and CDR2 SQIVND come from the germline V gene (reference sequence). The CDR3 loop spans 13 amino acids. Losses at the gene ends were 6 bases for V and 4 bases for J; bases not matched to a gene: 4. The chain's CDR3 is CASSNRGADTQYF. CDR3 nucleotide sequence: TGTGCCAGTAGCAACAGGGGCGCAGATACGCAGTATTTT.

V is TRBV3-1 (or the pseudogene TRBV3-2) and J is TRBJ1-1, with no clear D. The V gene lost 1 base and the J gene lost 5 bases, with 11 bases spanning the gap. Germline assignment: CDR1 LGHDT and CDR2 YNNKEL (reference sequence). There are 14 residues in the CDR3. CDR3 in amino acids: CASSQGTRTTEAFF. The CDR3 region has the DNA TGTGCCAGCAGCCAAGGGACTAGAACAACTGAAGCTTTCTTT.

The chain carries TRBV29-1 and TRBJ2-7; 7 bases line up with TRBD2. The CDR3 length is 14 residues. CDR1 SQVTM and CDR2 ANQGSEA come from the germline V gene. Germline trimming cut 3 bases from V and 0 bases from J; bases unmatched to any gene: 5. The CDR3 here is CSVEVGTTSYEQYF. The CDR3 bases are TGCAGCGTTGAGGTTGGGACTACCTCCTACGAGCAGTACTTC.

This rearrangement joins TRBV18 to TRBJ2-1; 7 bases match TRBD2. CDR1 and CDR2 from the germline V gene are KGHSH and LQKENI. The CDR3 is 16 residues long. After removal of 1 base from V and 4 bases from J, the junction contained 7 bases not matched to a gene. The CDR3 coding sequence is TGTGCCAGCTCACCACAGCGGGACGGTTCTTACAATGAGCAGTTCTTC. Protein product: CASSPQRDGSYNEQFF. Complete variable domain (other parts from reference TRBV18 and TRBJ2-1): NAGVMQNPRHLVRRRGQEARLRCSPMKGHSHVYWYRQLPEEGLKFMVYLQKENIIDESGMPKERFSAEFPKEGPSILRIQQVVRGDSAAYFCASSPQRDGSYNEQFFGPGTRLTVL.

CDR3 sequence (DNA): TGTGCCAGTAGTCGCCAGGGGGACACTGAAGCTTTCTTT. It is translated as CASSRQGDTEAFF. V is TRBV19 and J is TRBJ1-1; 7 positions match TRBD1. V shed 5 bases and J 3 bases; nucleotides not matched to a gene: 3. This CDR3 has 13 amino acids. CDR1 is LNHDA, CDR2 SQIVND, per germline (reference sequence).

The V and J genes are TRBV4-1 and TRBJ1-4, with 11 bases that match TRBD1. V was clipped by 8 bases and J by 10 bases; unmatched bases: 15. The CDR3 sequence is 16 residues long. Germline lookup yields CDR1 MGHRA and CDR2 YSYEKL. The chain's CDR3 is CASQDPPGQGGGKLFF. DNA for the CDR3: TGCGCCAGCCAGGATCCCCCGGGACAGGGGGGCGGAAAACTGTTTTTT.

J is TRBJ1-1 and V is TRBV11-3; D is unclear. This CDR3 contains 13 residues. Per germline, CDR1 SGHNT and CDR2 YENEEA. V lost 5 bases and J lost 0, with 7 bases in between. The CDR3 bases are TGTGCCAGCAGCCCACAGATGAACACTGAAGCTTTCTTT. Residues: CASSPQMNTEAFF. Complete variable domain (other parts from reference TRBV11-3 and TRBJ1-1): EAGVVQSPRYKIIEKKQPVAFWCNPISGHNTLYWYLQNLGQGPELLIRYENEEAVDDSQLPKDRFSAERLKGVDSTLKIQPAELGDSAVYLCASSPQMNTEAFFGQGTRLTVV.

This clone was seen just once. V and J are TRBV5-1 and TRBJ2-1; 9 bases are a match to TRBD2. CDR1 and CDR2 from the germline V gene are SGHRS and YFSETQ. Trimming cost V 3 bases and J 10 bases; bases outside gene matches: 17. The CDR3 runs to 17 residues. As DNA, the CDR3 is TGCGCCAGCAGCTGGGGAGAAAGTAGCGGGAGTTTAGGAGAGCAGTTCTTC. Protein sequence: CASSWGESSGSLGEQFF.

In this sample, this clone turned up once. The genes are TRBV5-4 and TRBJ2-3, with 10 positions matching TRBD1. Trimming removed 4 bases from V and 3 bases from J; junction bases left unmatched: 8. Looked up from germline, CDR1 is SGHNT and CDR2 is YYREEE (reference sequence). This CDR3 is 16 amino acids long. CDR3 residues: CASSSPRGQGTDTQYF. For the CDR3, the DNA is TGTGCCAGCAGCAGCCCCCGGGGACAGGGGACAGATACGCAGTATTTT.

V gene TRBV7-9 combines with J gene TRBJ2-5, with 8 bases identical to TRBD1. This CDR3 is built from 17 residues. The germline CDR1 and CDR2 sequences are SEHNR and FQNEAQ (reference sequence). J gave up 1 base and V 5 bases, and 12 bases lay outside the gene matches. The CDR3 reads CASSKAGTGYRQETQYF. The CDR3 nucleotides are TGTGCCAGCAGCAAGGCCGGGACAGGTTATCGCCAAGAGACCCAGTACTTC.

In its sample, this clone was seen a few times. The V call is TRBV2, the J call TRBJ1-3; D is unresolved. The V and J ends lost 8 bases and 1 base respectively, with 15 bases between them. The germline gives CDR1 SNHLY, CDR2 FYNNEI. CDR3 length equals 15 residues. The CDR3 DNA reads TGTGCCAGCGATCGGGGTGGGAGTTCTGGAAACACCATATATTTT. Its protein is CASDRGGSSGNTIYF.

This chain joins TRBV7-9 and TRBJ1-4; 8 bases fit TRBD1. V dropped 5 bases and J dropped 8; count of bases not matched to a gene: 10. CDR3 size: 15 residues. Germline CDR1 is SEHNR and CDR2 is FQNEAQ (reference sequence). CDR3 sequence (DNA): TGTGCCAGCAGCCCCGGGACAGGATTTGACGAAAAACTGTTTTTT. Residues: CASSPGTGFDEKLFF.

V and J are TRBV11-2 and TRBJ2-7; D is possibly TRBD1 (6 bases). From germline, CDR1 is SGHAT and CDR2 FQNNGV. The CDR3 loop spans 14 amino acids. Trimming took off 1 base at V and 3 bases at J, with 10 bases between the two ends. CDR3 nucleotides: TGTGCCAGCAGCTTAGTCATACAGGGCTACGAGCAGTACTTC. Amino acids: CASSLVIQGYEQYF.

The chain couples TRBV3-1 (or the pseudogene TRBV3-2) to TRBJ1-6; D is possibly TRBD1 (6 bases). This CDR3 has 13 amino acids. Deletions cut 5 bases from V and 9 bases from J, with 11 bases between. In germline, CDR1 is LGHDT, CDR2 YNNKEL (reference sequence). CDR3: CASSSARGSPLHF. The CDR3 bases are TGTGCCAGCAGCTCTGCCAGGGGTTCACCCCTCCACTTT.

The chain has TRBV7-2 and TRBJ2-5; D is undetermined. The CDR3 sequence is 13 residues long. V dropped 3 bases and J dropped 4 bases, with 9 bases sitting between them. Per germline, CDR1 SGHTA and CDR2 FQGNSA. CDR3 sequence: CASSFNRGETQYF. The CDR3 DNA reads TGTGCCAGCAGCTTTAATCGAGGAGAGACCCAGTACTTC. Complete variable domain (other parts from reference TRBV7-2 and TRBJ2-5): GAGVSQSPSNKVTEKGKDVELRCDPISGHTALYWYRQSLGQGLEFLIYFQGNSAPDKSGLPSDRFSAERTGGSVSTLTIQRTQQEDSAVYLCASSFNRGETQYFGPGTRLLVL.